Detailed here is one TCR beta chain. What it recognizes is unknown. In nominal health when sampled, donors likely had unrecorded immune exposures nonetheless. The CDR3 covers 13 residues. Trimming removed 6 bases from V and 8 bases from J; junction bases left unmatched: 5. The germline gives CDR1 LGHNT, CDR2 FRNRAP. This entry comes from a study of cytomegalovirus exposure and HLA in healthy donors. Regarding the study as a whole: Several top significant clusters appeared, in a later analysis, to be linked to common viral pathogens. A cluster of highly shared sequence variants was likely a sequencing artifact. For presence/absence analyses, sequencing depth was assumed to be roughly uniform across donors.

60 Vbeta and 13 Jbeta primers were used in PCR. Assay used: immunoSEQ multiplex PCR; TCRdb lists only in-frame clones, some missing. The sample holds over 150,000 clones; more than 70% are singletons and the top ten take about 0.39%. Sequencing was performed on PBMCs. This rearrangement joins TRBV12-5 to TRBJ2-1, with 9 nucleotides matching TRBD2. The TCR comes from a boy aged 2 to 10 in good health and CMV-seronegative. For the CDR3, the DNA is TGTGCTAGTGGCAAGGGACTAGCCTATGAGCAGTTCTTC. This translates into CASGKGLAYEQFF.